This T cell receptor beta chain appears in the sequencing data of a study of neurological immune-mediated disorders. V shed 5 bases and J 5 bases; nucleotides not matched to a gene: 8. This CDR3 comprises 14 residues. Germline-derived CDR1 and CDR2 are SEHNR and FQNEAQ (reference sequence). TCRdb ran MiXCR on the 5' RACE reads and lists one entry per CDR3 protein. The sample records 45,000 to 55,000 distinct CDR3 sequences, roughly 3.8% being singletons. The chain recombines TRBV7-9 with TRBJ1-1; the match to TRBD1 covers 7 bases. This TCR came from a man aged 60-69 years with multiple sclerosis. Sequenced input: PBMCs. This CDR3 is CASSPPAGGTEAFF. CDR3 nucleotide sequence: TGTGCCAGCAGCCCCCCGGCAGGGGGGACTGAAGCTTTCTTT.